These T cell receptor beta chains were read from a single sample in a study of long-term antiretroviral therapy in people with HIV. TCRdb keeps only in-frame clones here, not all; method: immunoSEQ multiplex PCR. The repertoire holds about 17,000 clones, with approximately 95% as singletons. The specimen was unsorted PBMCs, collected less than 13 years after starting antiretroviral therapy. These receptors all stem from a man aged 30 to 45 with HIV. CDR3s include the opening cysteine and the closing phenylalanine or tryptophan.

j_call v_call cdr3_aa
TRBJ1-1 TRBV2 CASNGQGAVDTEAFF
TRBJ1-5 TRBV5-1 CASSLVGGTNQPQHF
TRBJ1-2 TRBV11-2 CASSPGPTYGYTF
TRBJ1-6 TRBV5-1 CASSPRLGQGDSPLHF
TRBJ1-1 TRBV5-4 CASSTPLIGNTEAFF
TRBJ1-4 TRBV28 CASSLEYEKLFF
TRBJ2-4 TRBV5-1 CASSPLPGDGKNIQYF
TRBJ1-3 TRBV6-5 CASRGGRLGNTIYF
TRBJ2-5 TRBV6-1 CASSGGSTVQETQYF
TRBJ1-1 TRBV6-6 CASSPGGGRNTEAFF
TRBJ2-3 TRBV5-8 CASSPRGTGDTQYF
TRBJ2-7 TRBV30 CAWSASLYEQYF
TRBJ2-1 TRBV5-1 CASTRSNEQFF
TRBJ1-3 TRBV10-2 CASSWDSGNTIYF
TRBJ1-5 TRBV10-3 CAISDGQTSNQPQHF
TRBJ1-2 TRBV6-5 CASRPDREYGYTF
TRBJ1-6 TRBV6-5 CASSYDGSYSPLHF
TRBJ2-7 TRBV10-2 CASGSGTNYEQYF
TRBJ2-1 TRBV5-1 CASIGQGGPEPFF
TRBJ2-2 TRBV29-1 CSAWGHGNTGELFF
TRBJ1-1 TRBV6-1 CATSAAGDGEAFF
TRBJ1-3 TRBV6-5 CASVAPDSGNTIYF
TRBJ1-6 TRBV2 CASSDQGENNSPLHF
TRBJ2-1 TRBV19 CASSISVSYNEQFF